The 3 T cell receptor beta chains reported below all come from one sample, sequenced in a study of blood T cell repertoires in COVID-19. Here immunoSEQ multiplex PCR was the method, and the copy in TCRdb shows in-frame clones only, minus some. The sample lists 320,000 or so clones, 89% occurring once. Sequencing was performed on PBMCs or T cells enriched from blood (not recorded which). These receptors all come from a man between 60 and 75 years old who had recovered from COVID-19.

The V and J genes are TRBV24-1 and TRBJ2-7; maybe TRBD2 (6 bases). Germline V gene lookup returns CDR1 KGHDR and CDR2 SFDVKD. Trimming stripped 5 bases from V and 0 bases from J, with 10 bases between. This CDR3 has 14 amino acids. The CDR3 spells CATSAGSHSYEQYF. The CDR3 nucleotides are TGTGCCACCAGTGCCGGGAGTCACTCCTACGAGCAGTACTTC.

This rearrangement joins TRBV11-2 to TRBJ2-1; TRBD1 might be the D (6 bases). Trimming removed 5 bases at V and 3 bases at J, with 14 bases between. The germline gives CDR1 SGHAT, CDR2 FQNNGV. This CDR3 has 15 residues. The CDR3 DNA follows: TGTGCCAGCAGCAAGAGAGGGGGAATCTACAATGAGCAGTTCTTC. Protein sequence: CASSKRGGIYNEQFF.

J is TRBJ1-2 and V is TRBV18; D is uncertain. This CDR3 is built from 14 residues. Between the trimmed V and J ends, which lost 3 bases and 5 bases, there was a span of 13 bases. From germline, CDR1 is KGHSH and CDR2 LQKENI. The CDR3 bases are TGTGCCAGCTCACCTCAAACCGGGGAGTATGGCTACACCTTC. It is translated as CASSPQTGEYGYTF.